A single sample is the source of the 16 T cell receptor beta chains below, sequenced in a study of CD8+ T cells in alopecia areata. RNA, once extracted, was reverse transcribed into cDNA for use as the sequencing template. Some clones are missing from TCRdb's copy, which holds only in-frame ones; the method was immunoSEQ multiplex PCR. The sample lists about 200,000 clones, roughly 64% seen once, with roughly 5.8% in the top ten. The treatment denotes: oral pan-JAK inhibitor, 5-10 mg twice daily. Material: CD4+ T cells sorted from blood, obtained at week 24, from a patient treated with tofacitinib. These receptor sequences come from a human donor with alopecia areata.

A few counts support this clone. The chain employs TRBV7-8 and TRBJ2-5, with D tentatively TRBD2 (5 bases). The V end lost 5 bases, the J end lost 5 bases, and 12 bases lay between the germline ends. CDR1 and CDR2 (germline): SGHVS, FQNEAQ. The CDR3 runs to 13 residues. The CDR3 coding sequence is TGTGCCAGCAGCCCCGGGATTAGGGAGACCCAGTACTTC. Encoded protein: CASSPGIRETQYF.

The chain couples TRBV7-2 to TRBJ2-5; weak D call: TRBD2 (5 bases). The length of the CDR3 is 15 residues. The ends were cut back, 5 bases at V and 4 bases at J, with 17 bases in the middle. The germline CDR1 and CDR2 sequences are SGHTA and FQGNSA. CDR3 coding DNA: TGTGCCAGCAGCCATTCTAGCTCAGTGAGAGAGACCCAGTACTTC. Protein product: CASSHSSSVRETQYF. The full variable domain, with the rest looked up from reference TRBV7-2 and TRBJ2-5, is GAGVSQSPSNKVTEKGKDVELRCDPISGHTALYWYRQSLGQGLEFLIYFQGNSAPDKSGLPSDRFSAERTGGSVSTLTIQRTQQEDSAVYLCASSHSSSVRETQYFGPGTRLLVL.

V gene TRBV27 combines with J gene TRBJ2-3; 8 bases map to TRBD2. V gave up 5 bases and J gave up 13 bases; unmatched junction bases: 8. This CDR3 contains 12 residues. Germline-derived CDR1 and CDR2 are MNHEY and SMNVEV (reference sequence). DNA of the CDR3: TGTGCCAGCAGTGTACCCGGGACTAGTGAGTATTTT. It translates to CASSVPGTSEYF.

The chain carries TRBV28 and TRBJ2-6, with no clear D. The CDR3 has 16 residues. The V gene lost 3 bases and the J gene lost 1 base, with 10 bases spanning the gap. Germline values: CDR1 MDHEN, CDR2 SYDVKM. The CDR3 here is CASSLPRISGANVLTF. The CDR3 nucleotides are TGTGCCAGCAGTTTGCCTCGGATATCTGGGGCCAACGTCCTGACTTTC.

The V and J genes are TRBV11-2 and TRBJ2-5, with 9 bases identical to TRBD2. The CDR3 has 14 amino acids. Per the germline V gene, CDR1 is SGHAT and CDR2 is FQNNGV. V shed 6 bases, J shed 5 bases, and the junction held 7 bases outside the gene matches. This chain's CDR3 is CASRLNSGGETQYF. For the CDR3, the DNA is TGTGCCAGCAGGCTTAATAGCGGGGGCGAGACCCAGTACTTC.

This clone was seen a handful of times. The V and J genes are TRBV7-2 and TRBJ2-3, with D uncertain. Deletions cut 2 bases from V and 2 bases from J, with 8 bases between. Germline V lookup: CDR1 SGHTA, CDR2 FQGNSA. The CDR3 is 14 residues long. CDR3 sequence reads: CASSLTLSTDTQYF. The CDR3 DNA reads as TGTGCCAGCAGCTTAACCCTGTCCACAGATACGCAGTATTTT.

CDR3 in amino acids: CSVDWTGRADTQYF. The CDR3 DNA sequence: TGCAGCGTTGATTGGACAGGGAGGGCAGATACGCAGTATTTT. The chain links TRBV29-1 to TRBJ2-3, with D tentatively TRBD1 (8 bases). Trimming left V 3 bases short and J 4 bases short, with 14 bases between. The CDR3 runs 14 residues. The germline V gene has CDR1 SQVTM and CDR2 ANQGSEA.

CDR3 coding DNA: TGCAGCGTTTCCCCCACTAGCACAGATACGCAGTATTTT. It codes for CSVSPTSTDTQYF. This chain uses TRBV29-1 with TRBJ2-3; D remains unclear. Trimming shortened V by 5 bases and J by 0 bases, and 9 bases separated the two germline ends. The germline gives CDR1 SQVTM, CDR2 ANQGSEA. The CDR3 covers 13 residues.

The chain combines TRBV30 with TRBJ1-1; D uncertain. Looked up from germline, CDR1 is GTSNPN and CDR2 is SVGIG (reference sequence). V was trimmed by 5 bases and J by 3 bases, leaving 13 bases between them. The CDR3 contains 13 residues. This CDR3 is CAWPIGSDTEAFF. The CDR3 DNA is TGTGCCTGGCCTATCGGGAGTGACACTGAAGCTTTCTTT. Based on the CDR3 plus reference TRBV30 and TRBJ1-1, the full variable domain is SQTIHQWPATLVQPVGSPLSLECTVEGTSNPNLYWYRQAAGRGLQLLFYSVGIGQISSEVPQNLSASRPQDRQFILSSKKLLLSDSGFYLCAWPIGSDTEAFFGQGTRLTVV.

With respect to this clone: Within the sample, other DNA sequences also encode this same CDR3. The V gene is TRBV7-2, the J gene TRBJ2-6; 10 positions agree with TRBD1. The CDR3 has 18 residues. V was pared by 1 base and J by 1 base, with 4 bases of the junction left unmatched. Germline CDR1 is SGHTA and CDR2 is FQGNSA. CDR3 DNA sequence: TGTGCCAGCAGCTTAGGAGGACAGGGGGGATCTGGGGCCAACGTCCTGACTTTC. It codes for CASSLGGQGGSGANVLTF. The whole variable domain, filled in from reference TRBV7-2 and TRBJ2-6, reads GAGVSQSPSNKVTEKGKDVELRCDPISGHTALYWYRQSLGQGLEFLIYFQGNSAPDKSGLPSDRFSAERTGGSVSTLTIQRTQQEDSAVYLCASSLGGQGGSGANVLTFGAGSRLTVL.

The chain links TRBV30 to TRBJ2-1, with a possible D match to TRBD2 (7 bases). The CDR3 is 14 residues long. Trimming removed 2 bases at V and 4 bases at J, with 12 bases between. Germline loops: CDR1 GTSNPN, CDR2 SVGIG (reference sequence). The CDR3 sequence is CAWSQQGGYNEQFF. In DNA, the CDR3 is TGTGCCTGGAGTCAACAGGGAGGGTACAATGAGCAGTTCTTC.

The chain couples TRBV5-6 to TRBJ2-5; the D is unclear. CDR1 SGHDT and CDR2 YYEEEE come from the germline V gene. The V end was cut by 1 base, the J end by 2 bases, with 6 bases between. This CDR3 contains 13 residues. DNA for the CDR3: TGTGCCAGCAGCTTGCTGGTACAAGAGACCCAGTACTTC. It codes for CASSLLVQETQYF.

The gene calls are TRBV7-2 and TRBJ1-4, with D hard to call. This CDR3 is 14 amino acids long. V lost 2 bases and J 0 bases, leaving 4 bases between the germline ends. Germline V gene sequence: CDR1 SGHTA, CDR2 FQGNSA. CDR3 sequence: CASSLSPTNEKLFF. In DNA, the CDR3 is TGTGCCAGCAGCTTATCTCCAACTAATGAAAAACTGTTTTTT. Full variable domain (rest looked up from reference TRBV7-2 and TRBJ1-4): GAGVSQSPSNKVTEKGKDVELRCDPISGHTALYWYRQSLGQGLEFLIYFQGNSAPDKSGLPSDRFSAERTGGSVSTLTIQRTQQEDSAVYLCASSLSPTNEKLFFGSGTQLSVL.

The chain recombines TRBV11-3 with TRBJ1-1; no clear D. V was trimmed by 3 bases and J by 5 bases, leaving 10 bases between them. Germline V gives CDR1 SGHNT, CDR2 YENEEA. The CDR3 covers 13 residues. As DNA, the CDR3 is TGTGCCAGCAGCTTTGGGGAAGAAACTGAAGCTTTCTTT. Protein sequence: CASSFGEETEAFF. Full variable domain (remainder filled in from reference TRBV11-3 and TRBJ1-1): EAGVVQSPRYKIIEKKQPVAFWCNPISGHNTLYWYLQNLGQGPELLIRYENEEAVDDSQLPKDRFSAERLKGVDSTLKIQPAELGDSAVYLCASSFGEETEAFFGQGTRLTVV.

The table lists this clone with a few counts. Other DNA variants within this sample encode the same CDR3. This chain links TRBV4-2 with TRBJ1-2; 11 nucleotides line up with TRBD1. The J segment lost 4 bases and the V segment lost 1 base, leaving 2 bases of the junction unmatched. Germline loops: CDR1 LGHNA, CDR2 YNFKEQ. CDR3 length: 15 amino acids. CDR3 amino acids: CASSQGTGGVYGYTF. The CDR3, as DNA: TGTGCCAGCAGCCAAGGGACAGGGGGCGTCTATGGCTACACCTTC.

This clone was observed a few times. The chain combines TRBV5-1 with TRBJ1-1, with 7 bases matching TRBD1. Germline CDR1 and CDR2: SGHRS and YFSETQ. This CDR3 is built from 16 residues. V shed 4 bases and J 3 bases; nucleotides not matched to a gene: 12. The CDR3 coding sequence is TGCGCCAGCAGCCCGGGGACAGATTCTTTAGACACTGAAGCTTTCTTT. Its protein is CASSPGTDSLDTEAFF.